Included here is one T cell receptor beta chain sequence, with context. Antigen: not known. The data stem from a study of monozygotic twins with inflammatory bowel disease. The study, taken as a whole, reports: Concordant and discordant twins showed no difference in repertoire similarity, possibly from limited power.

Germline V gives CDR1 DFQATT, CDR2 SNEGSKA (reference sequence). CDR3 size: 17 residues. Blood (approximately 2.4 ml) was collected from every donor individually. From whole blood, total RNA was isolated without any sorting of T cells. TCRalpha and TCRbeta cDNA went through two nested PCRs of roughly 15 and 9 cycles. TCRdb re-called the 5' RACE reads and shows each CDR3 protein once, DNA omitted. Found here are hundreds of thousands of distinct CDR3 sequences; the top ten clones hold 5.6%. The TCR comes from a human donor with ulcerative colitis or Crohn's disease, or a healthy co-twin of an affected twin (not recorded which). Sequencing input: blood. The chain is built from TRBV20-1 and TRBJ2-7; with no DNA, the TCRdb D assignment of TRBD2 cannot be verified. CDR3 in amino acids: CSARDSEREDKLYEQYF.